Listed here is a single T cell receptor (beta chain). This CDR3 region has 15 residues. Per the germline V gene, CDR1 is SEHNR and CDR2 is FQNEAQ (reference sequence). After removal of 4 bases from V and 2 bases from J, the junction contained 4 bases not matched to a gene. The sample belongs to a study of OX40 agonist ivuxolimab in advanced cancers. Study context: The study treated patients with ivuxolimab, an agonistic anti-OX40 (CD134) antibody.

Method: immunoSEQ multiplex PCR; TCRdb's copy keeps in-frame clones and lacks some. The table lists approximately 70,000 clones, around nine tenths of them singletons. This receptor was taken from an adult with an advanced solid tumor such as melanoma, head and neck, liver or kidney cancer. This sample comprised CD4+ or CD8+ T cells sorted from blood, obtained in a trial of the OX40 agonist ivuxolimab. This sequence joins TRBV7-9 and TRBJ2-7, with 11 bases fitting TRBD2. Written as DNA, the CDR3 is TGTGCCAGCAGCTACGGGACTAGCGGAGCCTACGAGCAGTACTTC. This encodes CASSYGTSGAYEQYF.